This T cell receptor (beta chain) was profiled in a study of blood T cell repertoires in COVID-19. Whole-study context: COVID-19 samples from acute and convalescent phases originated in the United States, Italy and Spain. T cells, B-cell-depleted T cells, or PBMCs supplied cDNA or gDNA.

This CDR3 is built from 16 residues. V was clipped by 2 bases and J by 5 bases; unmatched bases: 10. In germline, CDR1 is MDHEN, CDR2 SYDVKM. Source study methods: Reference gene primers were amplified, and this amplification served to estimate nucleated cell counts. Sequenced by immunoSEQ multiplex PCR; TCRdb stores in-frame clones only, minus some. The DNA gave D and trimming, while V, J and clone size come from that table. The data contain 250,000 or so clones, approximately 80% of them singletons. This clone was detected once. This chain connects TRBV28 to TRBJ2-3; 7 positions match TRBD2. This clonotype originated in a woman aged 55-75 years with active or convalescent COVID-19. Sample: peripheral blood. This CDR3 reads CASSLAFAAGEDTQYF. Written as DNA, the CDR3 is TGTGCCAGCAGTTTAGCCTTTGCGGCGGGAGAAGATACGCAGTATTTT.